These 11 T cell receptor beta chains were all obtained from the same sample, sequenced in a study of cytomegalovirus exposure and HLA in healthy donors. PCR primers comprised 60 Vbeta and 13 Jbeta primers. Here immunoSEQ multiplex PCR was the method, and the copy in TCRdb shows in-frame clones only, minus some. The table records 150,000 to 200,000 clones, 78% of them present only once. Sequencing was done on a sample of PBMCs. The receptors originated from a male donor in good health and CMV-seronegative.

The DNA for the CDR3 is TGTGCCAGCAGTTACTCGGGACAGTCTTCACCCCTCCACTTT. Translating it yields CASSYSGQSSPLHF. J is TRBJ1-6 and V is TRBV6-5; 7 nucleotides agree with TRBD1. Germline CDR1 reads MNHEY; CDR2 reads SVGAGI. The CDR3 runs 14 residues. The ends lost 0 bases at V and 9 bases at J; junction bases unmatched: 2.

V usage is TRBV4-3 and J usage is TRBJ1-6, with a weak D call TRBD1 (5 bases). This CDR3 has 15 amino acids. V gave up 0 bases and J gave up 5 bases, with 8 bases separating them. Germline V lookup: CDR1 LGHNA, CDR2 YSLEER. CDR3 loop: CASSQDRGHNSPLHF. CDR3 sequence (DNA): TGCGCCAGCAGCCAAGATAGGGGTCATAATTCACCCCTCCACTTT.

The V gene is TRBV4-2, the J gene TRBJ2-1; D not resolved. Germline V lookup: CDR1 LGHNA, CDR2 YNFKEQ. The V and J ends lost 0 bases and 3 bases respectively, with 6 bases between them. The CDR3 loop spans 14 amino acids. The CDR3 loop is CASSQDSSYNEQFF. The CDR3 DNA sequence: TGTGCCAGCAGCCAAGATTCCAGCTACAATGAGCAGTTCTTC.

This chain connects TRBV9 to TRBJ2-3; 7 nucleotides align to TRBD2. CDR3 length equals 16 residues. With V trimmed by 2 bases and J by 5 bases, 11 bases remained unmatched. Germline CDR1 SGDLS, CDR2 YYNGEE. In nucleotides, the CDR3 is TGTGCCAGCAGCGTCCATCCAGGGACGGGGGGAGATACGCAGTATTTT. It yields the protein CASSVHPGTGGDTQYF.

The chain uses TRBV9 and TRBJ1-1; D gene ambiguous. V was clipped by 4 bases and J by 4 bases, with 8 bases between them. Germline V gene data show CDR1 as SGDLS and CDR2 as YYNGEE. The CDR3 runs 12 residues. CDR3 protein: CASSPLSTEAFF. The CDR3 DNA reads TGTGCCAGCAGCCCTCTATCCACTGAAGCTTTCTTT.

The chain links TRBV6-1 to TRBJ2-7; perhaps TRBD2 as D (5 bases). The CDR3 has 15 residues. CDR1 and CDR2 from the germline V gene are MNHNS and SASEGT. The germline V and J ends were trimmed by 4 bases and 2 bases, with 15 bases remaining between them. In DNA, the CDR3 is TGTGCCAGCAGTGTACTAGACGGTTCCGCCTACGAGCAGTACTTC. This gives the protein CASSVLDGSAYEQYF.

CDR3 nucleotide sequence: TGTGCCAGCAGTTACCCAGGGGGGTCCTACGAGCAGTACTTC. Translated, it gives CASSYPGGSYEQYF. This chain links TRBV6-5 with TRBJ2-5; D perhaps matches TRBD1 (7 bases). With the DNA end fitting TRBJ2-7 better, the J assignment may be wrong. The length of the CDR3 is 14 residues. Germline CDR1 MNHEY, CDR2 SVGAGI.

The rearrangement uses TRBV5-1 and TRBJ2-7, with no clear D. This CDR3 region has 16 residues. V gave up 0 bases and J gave up 3 bases, with 16 bases separating them. Germline V lookup: CDR1 SGHRS, CDR2 YFSETQ. This chain's CDR3 is CASSLAGSGGLYEQYF. The CDR3 DNA reads as TGCGCCAGCAGCTTGGCCGGGTCGGGTGGCCTCTACGAGCAGTACTTC.

This clone showed up just once. The gene calls are TRBV7-3 and TRBJ2-7, with TRBD2 identical over 7 bases. The CDR3 length is 14 residues. The V and J ends lost 5 bases and 1 base, in that order; junction bases with no gene match: 5. Per germline, CDR1 SGHTA and CDR2 FQGTGA. CDR3 amino acids: CASSLSGGSYEQYF. CDR3 in DNA: TGTGCCAGCAGCCTCTCGGGGGGTTCCTACGAGCAGTACTTC.

The chain recombines TRBV5-1 with TRBJ2-5; 8 nucleotides align to TRBD1. There are 15 residues in the CDR3. The V and J ends lost 0 bases and 5 bases, in that order; junction bases with no gene match: 6. The germline V gene encodes CDR1 SGHRS and CDR2 YFSETQ. The CDR3 loop reads CASSLGAGGAETQYF. The CDR3 nucleotides are TGCGCCAGCAGCTTGGGTGCAGGGGGCGCGGAGACCCAGTACTTC.

This clone came up a few times. Compared with germline, one end of the junction differs, possibly owing to a read error. This sequence joins TRBV7-7 and TRBJ2-1; 9 bases fit TRBD1. The CDR3 sequence is 15 residues long. CDR1 and CDR2 (germline): SSHAT, FNYEAQ (reference sequence). Here the CDR3 reads CASSFGTGPYNEQFF. As DNA, the CDR3 is TGTGCTAGCAGCTTCGGGACAGGGCCCTACAATGAGCAGTTCTTC.